This is a list of T cell receptor beta chains from one sample in a study of blood T cell repertoires in COVID-19. Some clones are missing from TCRdb's copy, which holds only in-frame ones; the method was immunoSEQ multiplex PCR. The repertoire holds about 250,000 clones, with about nine tenths as singletons. The sequencing sample was made of PBMCs or T cells enriched from blood (not recorded which). These receptors all come from a man aged 40-50 years who had recovered from COVID-19. The CDR3 runs from the conserved cysteine through the conserved F or W. The order of the fields is V gene, J gene, D gene, clone size, CDR3 DNA, CDR3 protein. D genes are given only for firm matches. The size entry is marked missing in some rows and otherwise reads once, few, many or a size class.

TRBV9	TRBJ2-5	TRBD1	-	TGTGCCAGCACCGATAGGAGGGACAGGAGATGGACCCAGTACTTC	CASTDRRDRRWTQYF
TRBV15	TRBJ1-2	TRBD1	-	TGTGCCACCAGCAGAGCCGGGACAGGGGGTTTTGGCTACACCTTC	CATSRAGTGGFGYTF
TRBV7-2	TRBJ2-5	TRBD1	-	TGTGCCAGCAGCTCTCAGGGGGCGGGTAAAGAGACCCAGTACTTC	CASSSQGAGKETQYF
TRBV5-3	TRBJ2-1	-	-	TGTGCCAGAAGCTTCCCTGGGGGCGCGGGTGAGCAGTTCTTC	CARSFPGGAGEQFF
TRBV7-8	TRBJ2-1	TRBD1	-	TGTGCCAGCAGTCCCGGGACAGCCTGGAATGAGCAGTTCTTC	CASSPGTAWNEQFF
TRBV6-2/TRBV6-3	TRBJ2-3	-	-	TGTGCCAGCAGCTTAGGACAGAGTAGCACAGATACGCAGTATTTT	CASSLGQSSTDTQYF
TRBV3-1/TRBV3-2	TRBJ2-1	TRBD1	once	TGTGCCAGCAGTCACGGGACAGGCGACCTCTCCTACAATGAGCAGTTCTTC	CASSHGTGDLSYNEQFF
TRBV25-1	TRBJ2-1	TRBD2	-	TGTGCCAGCAGTGACCGGCTAGCGGGGGGCCTACAGGCTGAGCAGTTCTTC	CASSDRLAGGLQAEQFF
TRBV5-6	TRBJ1-2	TRBD1	-	TGTGCCAGCAGCTCAACAGGGGTCCCCTATGGCTACACCTTC	CASSSTGVPYGYTF
TRBV24-1	TRBJ2-2	-	-	TGTGCCACCTTTAGGGGAAGGAACACCGGGGAGCTGTTTTTT	CATFRGRNTGELFF
TRBV7-2	TRBJ2-7	TRBD2	-	TGTGCCAGCAGCTTAGGCGGGAGGACGTCCTACGAGCAGTACTTC	CASSLGGRTSYEQYF
TRBV4-2	TRBJ2-3	TRBD1	-	TGTGCCAGCAGCCAAGAGGACAGGGTAGAAGATACGCAGTATTTT	CASSQEDRVEDTQYF
TRBV6-5	TRBJ1-1	-	-	TGTGCCAGCAGTTACTCACAGGTCAACACTGAAGCTTTCTTT	CASSYSQVNTEAFF
TRBV7-2	TRBJ1-1	TRBD1	-	TGTGCCAGCAGCTCAGGACAGGGGTCTGAAGCTTTCTTT	CASSSGQGSEAFF
TRBV2	TRBJ2-5	-	-	TGTGCCAGCAGTGAAGGGGCGATGGGGACCCAGTACTTC	CASSEGAMGTQYF